The 2 T cell receptor beta chains listed next were all sequenced from one sample in a study of neurological immune-mediated disorders. Using its own MiXCR run on the 5' RACE reads, TCRdb lists one record per CDR3 protein. Of 65,000 to 70,000 distinct CDR3 sequences detected, more than 3.5% appear once; the ten largest clones hold about 2.4%. Sequencing input: PBMCs. These receptors were taken from a man aged 50-59 years with multiple sclerosis.

This clonotype was detected ten times or more. The chain joins TRBV20-1 to TRBJ1-3; no reliable D call. The CDR3 covers 15 residues. Trimming shortened V by 2 bases and J by 7 bases, and 18 bases separated the two germline ends. The germline CDR1 and CDR2 sequences are DFQATT and SNEGSKA (reference sequence). CDR3 sequence (DNA): TGCAGTGCTAGACCTCCGGCGGCGGCCGGTAACACCATATATTTT. It yields the protein CSARPPAAAGNTIYF.

The table lists this clonotype with many counts. The rearrangement joins TRBV5-1 to TRBJ1-5; D is undetermined. Germline V gene lookup returns CDR1 SGHRS and CDR2 YFSETQ. This CDR3 comprises 14 residues. V lost 4 bases to trimming and J lost 2 bases, with 10 bases between them. As DNA, the CDR3 is TGCGCCAGCAGCCTACGCGGGGGCAATCAGCCCCAGCATTTT. The encoded protein is CASSLRGGNQPQHF.